What follows are 14 T cell receptor beta chains derived from one specimen sequenced in a study of radiation and T cells in renal cell carcinoma. Regarding time point: blood 4 weeks post-SBRT, at nephrectomy. Noted treatment: 15 Gy SBRT to primary tumor, nephrectomy 4 weeks later. Data came from immunoSEQ multiplex PCR; TCRdb stores just in-frame clones and leaves some out. This sample has fewer than 80,000 clones, with over 65% found just once. The input for sequencing was blood, taken from a patient whose treatment included radiotherapy and nephrectomy. These receptors came from a woman aged 55-69 years with renal cell carcinoma.

CDR3 DNA sequence: TGTGCCAGCAGCTTCCCTCGGGGGCAGATCACTGAAGCTTTCTTT. Translating gives CASSFPRGQITEAFF. The chain combines TRBV7-9 with TRBJ1-1, with TRBD1 as a possible D gene (6 bases). The CDR3 sequence is 15 residues long. Germline values: CDR1 SEHNR, CDR2 FQNEAQ (reference sequence). V lost 3 bases and J lost 4, with 15 bases in between.

The rearrangement links TRBV29-1 to TRBJ2-3; perhaps TRBD1 as D (6 bases). The CDR3 covers 14 residues. Germline lookup yields CDR1 SQVTM and CDR2 ANQGSEA. Trimming removed 8 bases from V and 3 bases from J, with 18 bases in between. In DNA, the CDR3 is TGCAGCCTAGTACAGGGTTACGCAACAGATACGCAGTATTTT. Residues: CSLVQGYATDTQYF.

V usage is TRBV9 and J usage is TRBJ2-7, with TRBD1 matching 8 bases. Losses at the gene ends were 0 bases for V and 6 bases for J; bases not matched to a gene: 5. The CDR3 consists of 14 residues. Germline CDR1 and CDR2: SGDLS and YYNGEE. CDR3 coding DNA: TGTGCCAGCAGCGTAGGGCAGGGGGCCCGCGAGCAGTACTTC. As protein: CASSVGQGAREQYF.

This clone was detected once. The chain carries TRBV6-5 and TRBJ2-7, with D possibly called TRBD1 or TRBD2 (5 bases each). Trimming cost V 6 bases and J 1 base, with 13 bases left between them. Germline V gene lookup returns CDR1 MNHEY and CDR2 SVGAGI. The CDR3 is 14 residues long. The chain's CDR3 is CASRAGTVSYEQYF. CDR3 DNA sequence: TGTGCCAGCAGAGCCGGGACGGTATCCTACGAGCAGTACTTC.

CDR3: CASSPRTGGRNEKLFF. In DNA, the CDR3 is TGTGCCAGTAGTCCACGGACAGGGGGAAGGAATGAAAAACTGTTTTTT. V and J are TRBV19 and TRBJ1-4; 10 bases line up with TRBD1. The CDR3 runs to 16 residues. Trimming at V came to 5 bases and at J to 5 bases, leaving 8 bases not matched to a gene. Germline CDR1 LNHDA, CDR2 SQIVND (reference sequence).

The CDR3 here is CASSLSFGWGEQFF. The CDR3 DNA sequence: TGTGCCAGCAGTTTATCGTTCGGCTGGGGGGAGCAGTTCTTC. This chain links TRBV27 with TRBJ2-1; D tentatively reads TRBD1 or TRBD2 (5 bases each). CDR1 MNHEY and CDR2 SMNVEV come from the germline V gene (reference sequence). V shed 0 bases and J shed 10 bases, with 13 bases lying between them. The CDR3 length is 14 residues.

This chain connects TRBV2 to TRBJ1-4; the match to TRBD1 covers 8 bases. Germline V gene sequence: CDR1 SNHLY, CDR2 FYNNEI. V shed 8 bases, J shed 5 bases, and the junction held 7 bases outside the gene matches. This CDR3 comprises 14 residues. CDR3 protein: CASRQQGGNEKLFF. CDR3 nucleotides: TGTGCCAGCCGACAACAGGGGGGAAATGAAAAACTGTTTTTT.

The rearrangement links TRBV25-1 to TRBJ2-7; D not certain. CDR3 length: 11 amino acids. V was shortened by 6 bases and J by 6 bases, with 9 bases between the two germline ends. CDR1 and CDR2 from the germline V gene are MGHDK and SYGVNS. CDR3 in amino acids: CASSHIFEQYF. CDR3 DNA sequence: TGTGCCAGCAGCCATATTTTCGAGCAGTACTTC.

A single count supports this clone. The chain combines TRBV6-1 with TRBJ1-1; D might be TRBD1 (6 bases). With 6 bases removed from V and 3 bases from J, the gap between germline ends came to 17 bases. The V gene's germline CDR1 is MNHNS and CDR2 SASEGT. This CDR3 spans 15 amino acids. The CDR3: CASSDLGDKDTEAFF. DNA for the CDR3: TGTGCCAGCAGCGACTTAGGGGACAAGGACACTGAAGCTTTCTTT.

This sequence joins TRBV28 and TRBJ2-1; 13 bases map to TRBD2. Germline V gene lookup returns CDR1 MDHEN and CDR2 SYDVKM. The trim removed 2 bases at V and 6 bases at J, leaving 7 bases unmatched. The CDR3 has 17 amino acids. Written as DNA, the CDR3 is TGTGCCAGCAGTTTAGGGGGACTAGCGGGAAGGTTCAATGAGCAGTTCTTC. Its translation is CASSLGGLAGRFNEQFF.

This chain joins TRBV19 and TRBJ2-5; 8 bases match TRBD1. Germline V CDR1 and CDR2: LNHDA, SQIVND (reference sequence). This CDR3 comprises 13 residues. The V and J ends lost 5 bases and 4 bases, in that order; junction bases with no gene match: 3. CDR3: CASSGDRLETQYF. CDR3 DNA: TGTGCCAGTAGTGGGGACAGGTTAGAGACCCAGTACTTC. The full variable domain, its missing parts supplied by reference TRBV19 and TRBJ2-5, is DGGITQSPKYLFRKEGQNVTLSCEQNLNHDAMYWYRQDPGQGLRLIYYSQIVNDFQKGDIAEGYSVSREKKESFPLTVTSAQKNPTAFYLCASSGDRLETQYFGPGTRLLVL.

The V call is TRBV10-3, the J call TRBJ2-7; 8 bases fit TRBD1. This CDR3 region has 15 residues. CDR1 and CDR2 (germline): ENHRY, SYGVKD. V lost 6 bases, J lost 0 bases, and 7 bases stayed unmatched. In nucleotides, the CDR3 is TGTGCCATCAGCTTGGACAGGGTGGCCTCCTACGAGCAGTACTTC. Translated, it gives CAISLDRVASYEQYF.

This sequence joins TRBV9 and TRBJ1-1; 12 bases map to TRBD1. Trimming removed 3 bases from V and 4 bases from J; junction bases left unmatched: 7. There are 16 residues in the CDR3. The germline V gene has CDR1 SGDLS and CDR2 YYNGEE. The CDR3 loop reads CASSAGTGGRGTEAFF. CDR3 in DNA: TGTGCCAGCAGCGCCGGGACAGGGGGCCGGGGCACTGAAGCTTTCTTT.

This sequence joins TRBV6-5 and TRBJ2-1, with TRBD1 identical over 7 bases. With V trimmed by 0 bases and J by 8 bases, 10 bases remained unmatched. From germline, CDR1 is MNHEY and CDR2 SVGAGI. This CDR3 region has 16 residues. The DNA for the CDR3 is TGTGCCAGCAGTTACTCAGGGGGCGAAGCACAAGATGAGCAGTTCTTC. Translating it yields CASSYSGGEAQDEQFF.